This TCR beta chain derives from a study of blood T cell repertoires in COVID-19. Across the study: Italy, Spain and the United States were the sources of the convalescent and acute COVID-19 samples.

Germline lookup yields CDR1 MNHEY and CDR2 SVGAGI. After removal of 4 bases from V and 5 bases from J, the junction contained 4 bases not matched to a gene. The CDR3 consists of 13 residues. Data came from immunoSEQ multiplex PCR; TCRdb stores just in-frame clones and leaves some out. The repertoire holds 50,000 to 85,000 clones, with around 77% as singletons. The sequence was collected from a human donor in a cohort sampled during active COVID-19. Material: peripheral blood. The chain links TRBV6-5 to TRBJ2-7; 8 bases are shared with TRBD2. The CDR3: CASSFLSGDEQYF. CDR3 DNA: TGTGCCAGCAGTTTCCTTAGCGGGGACGAGCAGTACTTC.